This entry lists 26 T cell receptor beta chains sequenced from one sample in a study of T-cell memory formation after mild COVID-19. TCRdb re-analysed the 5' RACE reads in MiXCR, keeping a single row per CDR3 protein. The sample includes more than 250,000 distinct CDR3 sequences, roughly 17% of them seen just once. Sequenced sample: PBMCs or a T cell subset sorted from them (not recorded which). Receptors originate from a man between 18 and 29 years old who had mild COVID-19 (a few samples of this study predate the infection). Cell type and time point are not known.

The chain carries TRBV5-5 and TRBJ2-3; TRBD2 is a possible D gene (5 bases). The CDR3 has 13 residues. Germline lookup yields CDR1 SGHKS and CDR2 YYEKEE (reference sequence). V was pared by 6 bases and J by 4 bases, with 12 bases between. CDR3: CASIRGVADTQYF. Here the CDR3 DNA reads TGTGCCAGCATTCGGGGAGTCGCAGATACGCAGTATTTT. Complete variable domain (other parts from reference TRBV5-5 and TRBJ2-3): DAGVTQSPTHLIKTRGQQVTLRCSPISGHKSVSWYQQVLGQGPQFIFQYYEKEERGRGNFPDRFSARQFPNYSSELNVNALLLGDSALYLCASIRGVADTQYFGPGTRLTVL.

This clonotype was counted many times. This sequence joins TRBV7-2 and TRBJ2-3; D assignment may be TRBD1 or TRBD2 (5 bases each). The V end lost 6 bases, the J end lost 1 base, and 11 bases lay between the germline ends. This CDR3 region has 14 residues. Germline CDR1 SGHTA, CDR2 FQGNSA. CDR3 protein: CASRRDRRTDTQYF. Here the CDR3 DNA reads TGTGCCAGCAGAAGGGACCGCCGCACAGATACGCAGTATTTT.

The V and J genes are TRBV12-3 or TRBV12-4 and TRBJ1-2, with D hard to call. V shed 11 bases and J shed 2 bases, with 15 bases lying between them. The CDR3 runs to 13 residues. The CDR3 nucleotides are TGTGCCTCGAGGAACGGAAACAACTATGGCTACACCTTC. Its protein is CASRNGNNYGYTF.

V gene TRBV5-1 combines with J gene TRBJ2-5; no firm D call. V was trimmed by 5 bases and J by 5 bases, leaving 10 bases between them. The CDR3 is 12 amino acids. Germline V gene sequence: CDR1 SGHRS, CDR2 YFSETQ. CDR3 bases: TGCGCCAGCAGGGTTGATTTGGAGACCCAGTACTTC. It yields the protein CASRVDLETQYF.

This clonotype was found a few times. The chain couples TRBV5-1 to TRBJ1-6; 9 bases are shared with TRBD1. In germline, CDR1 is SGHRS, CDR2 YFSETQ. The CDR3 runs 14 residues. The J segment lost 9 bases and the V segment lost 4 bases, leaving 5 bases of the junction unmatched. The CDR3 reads CASSEGQGSSPLHF. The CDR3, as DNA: TGCGCCAGCAGCGAGGGACAGGGAAGTTCACCCCTCCACTTT.

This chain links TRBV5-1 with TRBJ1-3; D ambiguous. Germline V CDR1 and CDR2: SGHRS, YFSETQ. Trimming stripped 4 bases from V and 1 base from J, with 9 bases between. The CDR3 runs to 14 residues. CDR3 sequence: CASSPGDSGNTIYF. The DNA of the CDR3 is TGCGCCAGCAGCCCAGGTGATTCTGGAAACACCATATATTTT.

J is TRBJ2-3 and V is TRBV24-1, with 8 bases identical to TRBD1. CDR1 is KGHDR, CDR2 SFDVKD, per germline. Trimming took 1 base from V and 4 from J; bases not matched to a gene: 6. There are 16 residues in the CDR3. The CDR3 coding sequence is TGTGCCACCAGTGATTTCACAGGGGGTCCCGCAGATACGCAGTATTTT. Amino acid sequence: CATSDFTGGPADTQYF.

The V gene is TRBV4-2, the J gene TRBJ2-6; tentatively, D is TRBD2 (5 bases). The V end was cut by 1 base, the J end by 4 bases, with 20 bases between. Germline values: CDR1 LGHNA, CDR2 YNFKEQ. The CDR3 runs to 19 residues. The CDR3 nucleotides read TGTGCCAGCAGCCAAGCTGAGGGAACTACCCTTTGGGGGGCCAACGTCCTGACTTTC. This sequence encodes CASSQAEGTTLWGANVLTF.

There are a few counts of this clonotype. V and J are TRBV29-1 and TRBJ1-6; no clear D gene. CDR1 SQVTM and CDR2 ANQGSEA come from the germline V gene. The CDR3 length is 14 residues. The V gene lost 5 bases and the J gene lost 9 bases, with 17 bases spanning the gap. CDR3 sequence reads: CSVSLGLLGSPLHF. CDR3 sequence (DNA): TGCAGCGTTAGTCTTGGGTTGTTGGGTTCACCCCTCCACTTT.

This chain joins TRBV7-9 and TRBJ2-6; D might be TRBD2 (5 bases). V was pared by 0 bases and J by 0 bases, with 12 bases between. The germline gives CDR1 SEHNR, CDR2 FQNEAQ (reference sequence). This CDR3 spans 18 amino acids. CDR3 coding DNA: TGTGCCAGCAGCTTAGCTCGGGAATACCACTCTGGGGCCAACGTCCTGACTTTC. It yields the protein CASSLAREYHSGANVLTF.

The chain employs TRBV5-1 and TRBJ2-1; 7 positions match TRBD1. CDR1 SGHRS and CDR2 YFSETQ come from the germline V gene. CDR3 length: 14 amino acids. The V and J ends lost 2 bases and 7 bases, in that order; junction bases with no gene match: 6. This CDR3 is CASSLGTAVNEQFF. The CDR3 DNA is TGCGCCAGCAGCTTAGGGACAGCCGTTAATGAGCAGTTCTTC. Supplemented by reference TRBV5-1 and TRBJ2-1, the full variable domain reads KAGVTQTPRYLIKTRGQQVTLSCSPISGHRSVSWYQQTPGQGLQFLFEYFSETQRNKGNFPGRFSGRQFSNSRSEMNVSTLELGDSALYLCASSLGTAVNEQFFGPGTRLTVL.

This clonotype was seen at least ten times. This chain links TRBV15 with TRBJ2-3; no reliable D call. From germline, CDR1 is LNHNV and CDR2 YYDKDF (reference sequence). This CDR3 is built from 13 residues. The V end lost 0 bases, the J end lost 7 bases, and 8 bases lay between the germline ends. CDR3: CATSRDVEHTQYF. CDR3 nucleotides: TGTGCCACCAGCAGAGATGTGGAGCATACGCAGTATTTT.

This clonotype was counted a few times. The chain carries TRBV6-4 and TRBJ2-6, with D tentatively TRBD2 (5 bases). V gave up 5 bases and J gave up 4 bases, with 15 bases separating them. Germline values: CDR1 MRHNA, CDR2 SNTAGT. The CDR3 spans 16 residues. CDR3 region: CASSLNPGSGANVLTF. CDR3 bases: TGTGCCAGCAGTCTCAACCCGGGGTCAGGGGCCAACGTCCTGACTTTC.

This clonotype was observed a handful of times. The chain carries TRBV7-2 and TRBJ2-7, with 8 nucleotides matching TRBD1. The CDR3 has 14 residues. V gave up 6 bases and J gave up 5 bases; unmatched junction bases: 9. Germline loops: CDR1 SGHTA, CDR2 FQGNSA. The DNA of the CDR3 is TGTGCCAGCAGTCATCGGACAGGGAGCGACGAGCAGTACTTC. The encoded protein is CASSHRTGSDEQYF.

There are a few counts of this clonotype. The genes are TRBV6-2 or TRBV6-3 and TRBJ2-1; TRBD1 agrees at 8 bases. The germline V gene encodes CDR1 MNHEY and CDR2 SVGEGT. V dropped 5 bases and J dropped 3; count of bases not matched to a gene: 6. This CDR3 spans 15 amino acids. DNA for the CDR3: TGTGCCAGCAGTACCCGGGACAGGAGCTACAATGAGCAGTTCTTC. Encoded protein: CASSTRDRSYNEQFF.

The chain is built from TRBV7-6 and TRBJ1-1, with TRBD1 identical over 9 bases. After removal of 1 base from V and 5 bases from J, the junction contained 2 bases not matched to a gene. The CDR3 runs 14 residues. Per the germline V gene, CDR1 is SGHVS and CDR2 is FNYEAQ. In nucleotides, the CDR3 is TGTGCCAGCAGCTTAGGGACAGGGGAGACTGAAGCTTTCTTT. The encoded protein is CASSLGTGETEAFF.

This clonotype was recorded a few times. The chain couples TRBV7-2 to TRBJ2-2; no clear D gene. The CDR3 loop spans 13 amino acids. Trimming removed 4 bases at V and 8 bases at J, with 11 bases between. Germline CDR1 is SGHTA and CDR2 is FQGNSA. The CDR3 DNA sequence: TGTGCCAGCAGCTCCGCCCCGGTGGGGGAGCTGTTTTTT. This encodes CASSSAPVGELFF.

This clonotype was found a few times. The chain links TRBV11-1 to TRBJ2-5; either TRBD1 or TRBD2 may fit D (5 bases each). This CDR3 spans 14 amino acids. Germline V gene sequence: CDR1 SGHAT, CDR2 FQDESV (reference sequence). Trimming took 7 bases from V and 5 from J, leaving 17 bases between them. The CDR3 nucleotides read TGTGCCAGCAATCAGGGACCCGGCGGGGAGACCCAGTACTTC. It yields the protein CASNQGPGGETQYF.

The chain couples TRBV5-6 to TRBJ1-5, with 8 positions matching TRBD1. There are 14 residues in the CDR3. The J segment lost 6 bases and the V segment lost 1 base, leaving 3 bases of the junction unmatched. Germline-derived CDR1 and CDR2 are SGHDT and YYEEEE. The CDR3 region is CASSLNRGIQPQHF. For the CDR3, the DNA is TGTGCCAGCAGCTTGAACAGGGGGATTCAGCCCCAGCATTTT. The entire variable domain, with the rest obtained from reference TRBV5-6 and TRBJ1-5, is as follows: DAGVTQSPTHLIKTRGQQVTLRCSPKSGHDTVSWYQQALGQGPQFIFQYYEEEERQRGNFPDRFSGHQFPNYSSELNVNALLLGDSALYLCASSLNRGIQPQHFGDGTRLSIL.

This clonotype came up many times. CDR3 sequence: CASNPRIHIDGEQYV. DNA of the CDR3: TGTGCCAGCAATCCTAGGATTCATATCGACGGCGAGCAGTACGTC. V and J are TRBV6-1 and TRBJ2-7, with unresolved D. Germline CDR1 is MNHNS and CDR2 is SASEGT. The length of the CDR3 is 15 residues. The ends were cut back, 7 bases at V and 6 bases at J, with 22 bases in the middle.

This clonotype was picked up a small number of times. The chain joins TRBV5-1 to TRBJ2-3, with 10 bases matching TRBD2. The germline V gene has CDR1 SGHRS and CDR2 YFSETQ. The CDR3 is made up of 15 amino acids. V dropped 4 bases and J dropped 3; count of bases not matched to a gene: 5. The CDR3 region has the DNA TGCGCCAGCAGCGTGGGACTAGCGTTAACAGATACGCAGTATTTT. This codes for CASSVGLALTDTQYF.

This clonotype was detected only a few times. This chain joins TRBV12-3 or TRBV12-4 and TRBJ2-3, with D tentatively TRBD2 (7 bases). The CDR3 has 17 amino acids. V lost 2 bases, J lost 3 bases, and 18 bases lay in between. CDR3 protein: CASSLSRGGASTDTQYF. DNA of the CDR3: TGTGCCAGCAGTTTAAGTCGAGGGGGGGCCTCGACAGATACGCAGTATTTT.

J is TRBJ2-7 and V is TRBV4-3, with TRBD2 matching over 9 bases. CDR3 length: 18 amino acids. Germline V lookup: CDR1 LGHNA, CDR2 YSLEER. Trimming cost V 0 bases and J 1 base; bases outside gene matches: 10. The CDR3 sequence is CASSQDRGPTSGSYEQYF. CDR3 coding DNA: TGCGCCAGCAGCCAAGATAGGGGCCCGACTAGCGGATCCTACGAGCAGTACTTC.

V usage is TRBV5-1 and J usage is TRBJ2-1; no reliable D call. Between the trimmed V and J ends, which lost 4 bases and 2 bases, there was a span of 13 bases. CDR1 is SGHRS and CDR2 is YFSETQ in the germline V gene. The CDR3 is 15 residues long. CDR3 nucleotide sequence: TGCGCCAGCAGCCTGGACCTGATTGCCTACAATGAGCAGTTCTTC. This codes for CASSLDLIAYNEQFF.

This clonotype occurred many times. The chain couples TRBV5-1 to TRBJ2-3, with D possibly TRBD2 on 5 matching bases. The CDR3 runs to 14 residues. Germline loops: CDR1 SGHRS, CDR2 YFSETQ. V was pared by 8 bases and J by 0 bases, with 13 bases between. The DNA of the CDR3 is TGCGCCAGTAAGGACTTACCTAGCACAGATACGCAGTATTTT. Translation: CASKDLPSTDTQYF. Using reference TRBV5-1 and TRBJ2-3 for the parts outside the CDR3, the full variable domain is KAGVTQTPRYLIKTRGQQVTLSCSPISGHRSVSWYQQTPGQGLQFLFEYFSETQRNKGNFPGRFSGRQFSNSRSEMNVSTLELGDSALYLCASKDLPSTDTQYFGPGTRLTVL.

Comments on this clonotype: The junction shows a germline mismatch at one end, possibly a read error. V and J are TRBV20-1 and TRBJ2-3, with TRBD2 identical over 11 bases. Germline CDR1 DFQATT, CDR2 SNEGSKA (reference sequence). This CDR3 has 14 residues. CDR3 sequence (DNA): TGCAGTGCTAGGCTAGCGGGGGGCACATATACGCAGTATTTT. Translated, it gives CSARLAGGTYTQYF.